This T cell receptor (beta chain) emerged from a study of radiation and T cells in renal cell carcinoma (dated by TCRdb to about 2020). Background for the entire study: The samples were drawn from a clinical trial, where primary renal cell carcinomas were treated with 15 Gy of stereotactic body radiation therapy and then removed by nephrectomy 4 weeks afterward. In total, 50 to 55 samples underwent TCR beta sequencing: around 26 tumors plus 27 peripheral blood samples. In the roughly 49 samples combined, 4,016,671 unique CDR3 nucleotide sequences were found, encoding some 2,500,000 unique CDR3 amino acid sequences.

The immunoSEQ kit was used, according to the manufacturer's recommendations, to generate TCR beta libraries from genomic DNA. To prepare libraries, a first multiplex PCR with proprietary primers was run, followed by a second PCR that added unique barcodes, and a bead cleanup was done after each round. Each sample batch included a kit-provided positive control reaction and a negative control reaction. The final libraries were assessed on an Agilent 4200 TapeStation D1000 ScreenTape, pooled by volume, and quantified by qPCR. Sequencing ran on an Illumina NextSeq500 with a MidOutput 150-cycle cartridge, using 156 Read1 and 15 Index1 cycles with kit custom primers. The pooled library was loaded at around 0.98 pM, with a roughly 20% PhiX control spiked in. The original methods were these. Vendor-processed data were analyzed in R, and a clonotype was defined as all T cells sharing the same CDR3 nucleotide sequence. For clone abundance analyses, frequencies were normalized to the 10,000 most abundant clones in each sample. Before analysis, public T cell clones were removed, and these numbered fewer than five per sample on average. An abundance difference of at least 32-fold between compartments was the criterion for calling clonotypes tumor-enriched or baseline blood-enriched. A beta-binomial differential abundance model was used to identify clonotypes that expanded or contracted between blood time points. Tumor-blood repertoire similarity was measured with the Baroni-Urbani and Buser coefficient, and groups were compared using two-tailed Wilcoxon tests in R. The clones in this table, taken by TCRdb from immuneACCESS, are in-frame only. Not every clone is retained; where verified, under half of the shortfall comes from an unresolved V gene, and the cause of the rest is unknown. V and J calls plus clone size are reproduced from that table; the DNA served to infer D and trimming. The table for this sample lists 150,000 to 180,000 clones; 87% of them were counted only once. Approximately 12% of the sample is taken by the ten largest.

The paper's findings and limits, for the study overall: Dynamics of the blood repertoire were not tracked past 4 weeks after treatment. Because no pretreatment tumor biopsies were available, whether clonotypes were present in the tumor at baseline could not be determined. Top tumor clonotypes rose in blood from baseline to 2 weeks post-radiation, then contracted by 4 weeks, suggesting transient expansion of tumor-resident clones. Effects of radiation dose or scheduling on the TCR repertoire could not be addressed with the single-armed trial design.

Points on this clone: Its antigen remains unidentified. Base qualities are not at hand, and no much larger clone is one base apart.

The CDR1 and CDR2 encoded by the germline V gene (reference sequence) are DFQATT and SNEGSKA. V loses 3 bases of germline sequence and J loses 4 bases, and the interval between the two ends is 6 bases. From the cysteine up to the phenylalanine, the CDR3 has a length of 11 residues. Only the CDR3 portion is preserved as DNA: 33 bases, with reading frame beginning at the first base. The time point label of this sample denotes: blood 2 weeks post-SBRT. Taken with the paper, the label for treatment or condition translates to: 15 Gy SBRT to primary tumor, nephrectomy 4 weeks later. To follow tumor-enriched clonotypes, peripheral blood was collected serially from radiation-treated patients at baseline and again at 2 weeks and 4 weeks after SBRT. All patients had renal cell carcinoma with clear cell pathology. Genomic DNA for TCR sequencing was prepared using the QIAamp DNA Blood Mini Kit (Qiagen). The analyses included just those samples that passed every quality control check.

The sequence is built from TRBV20-1 and TRBJ1-1; the D gene identity is not certain. This receptor was identified in a woman between 45 and 60 years old with renal cell carcinoma. Here the sequenced sample was blood, taken from a patient whose treatment included radiotherapy and nephrectomy. Here the CDR3 is given as CSASRSTEAFF. The bases read TGCAGTGCTAGTCGCAGCACTGAAGCTTTCTTT.